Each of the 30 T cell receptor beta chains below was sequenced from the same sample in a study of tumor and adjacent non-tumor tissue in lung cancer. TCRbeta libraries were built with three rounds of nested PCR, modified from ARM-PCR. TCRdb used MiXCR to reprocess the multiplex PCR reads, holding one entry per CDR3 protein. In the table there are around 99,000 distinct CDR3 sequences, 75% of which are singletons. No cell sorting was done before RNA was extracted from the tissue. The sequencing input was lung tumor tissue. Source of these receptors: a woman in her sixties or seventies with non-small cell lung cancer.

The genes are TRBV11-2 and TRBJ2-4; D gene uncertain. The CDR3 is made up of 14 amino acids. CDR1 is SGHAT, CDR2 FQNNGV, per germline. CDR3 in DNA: TGTACGAGCAGTCAGACATGGCCCAAAAACATTCAGTACTTC. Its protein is CTSSQTWPKNIQYF. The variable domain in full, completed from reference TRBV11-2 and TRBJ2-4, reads EAGVAQSPRYKIIEKRQSVAFWCNPISGHATLYWYQQILGQGPKLLIQFQNNGVVDDSQLPKDRFSAERLKGVDSTLKIQPAKLEDSAVYLCTSSQTWPKNIQYFGAGTRLSVL.

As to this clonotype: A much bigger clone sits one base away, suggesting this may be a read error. The CDR3 coding sequence is TGTGCCAGCAGTTTCCCCTGGGGCGGGAGCAGAGATACGCAGTATTTT. Its translation: CASSFPWGGSRDTQYF. The chain carries TRBV28 and TRBJ2-3; 7 nucleotides agree with TRBD2. In germline, CDR1 is MDHEN, CDR2 SYDVKM. This CDR3 is built from 16 residues. The variable domain in full, with the rest retrieved from reference TRBV28 and TRBJ2-3, is DVKVTQSSRYLVKRTGEKVFLECVQDMDHENMFWYRQDPGLGLRLIYFSYDVKMKEKGDIPEGYSVSREKKERFSLILESASTNQTSMYLCASSFPWGGSRDTQYFGPGTRLTVL.

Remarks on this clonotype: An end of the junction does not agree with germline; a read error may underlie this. The CDR3 sequence: CASSLDSGVNVLTF. CDR3 sequence (DNA): TGTGCTAGCAGTTTAGACTCTGGGGTCAACGTCCTGACTTTC. The gene calls are TRBV28 and TRBJ2-6; unclear D gene. CDR3 size: 14 residues. Germline V gene data show CDR1 as MDHEN and CDR2 as SYDVKM.

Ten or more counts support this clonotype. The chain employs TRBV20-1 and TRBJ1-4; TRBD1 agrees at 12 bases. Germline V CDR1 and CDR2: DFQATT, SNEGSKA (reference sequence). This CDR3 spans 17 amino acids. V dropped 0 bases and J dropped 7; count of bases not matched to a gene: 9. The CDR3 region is CSARESGTGGSGEKLFF. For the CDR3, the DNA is TGCAGTGCTAGAGAATCAGGGACAGGGGGCTCGGGTGAAAAACTGTTTTTT.

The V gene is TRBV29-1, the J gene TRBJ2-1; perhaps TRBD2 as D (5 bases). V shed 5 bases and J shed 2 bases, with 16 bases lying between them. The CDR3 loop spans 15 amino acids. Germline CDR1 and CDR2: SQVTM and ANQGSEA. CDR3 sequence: CSVIEGRSPYNEQFF. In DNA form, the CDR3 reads TGCAGCGTTATTGAGGGCAGATCTCCCTACAATGAGCAGTTCTTC.

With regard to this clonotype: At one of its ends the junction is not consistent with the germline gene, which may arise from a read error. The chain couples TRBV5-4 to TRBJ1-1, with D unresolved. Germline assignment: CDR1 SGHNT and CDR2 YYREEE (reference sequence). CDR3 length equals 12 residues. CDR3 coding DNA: TGTGCCAGCAGCTTGCGTGACACTGAAGCTCTCTTT. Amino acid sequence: CASSLRDTEALF.

CDR3 loop: CASSFDRDDAQYF. CDR3 bases: TGTGCCAGCAGCTTCGACAGGGATGATGCGCAGTATTTT. The chain has TRBV11-2 and TRBJ2-3; 7 bases map to TRBD1. V was pared by 3 bases and J by 10 bases, with 7 bases of the junction left unmatched. From germline, CDR1 is SGHAT and CDR2 FQNNGV. The CDR3 length is 13 residues.

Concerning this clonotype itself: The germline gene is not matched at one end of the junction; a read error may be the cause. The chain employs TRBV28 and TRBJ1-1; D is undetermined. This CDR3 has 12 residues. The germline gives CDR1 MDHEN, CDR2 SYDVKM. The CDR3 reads CASTSSNTEALF. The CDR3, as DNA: TGTGCCAGCACCTCGTCGAACACTGAAGCTTTATTT.

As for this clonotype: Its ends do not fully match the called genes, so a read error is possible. The CDR3 loop reads CAISLLGPGNTIYF. CDR3 nucleotide sequence: TGTGCCATCAGCTTGCTAGGTCCTGGAAACACCATATATTTT. This rearrangement joins TRBV13 to TRBJ1-3; no clear D gene. Germline CDR1 reads PRHDT; CDR2 reads FYEKMQ (reference sequence). The CDR3 consists of 14 residues.

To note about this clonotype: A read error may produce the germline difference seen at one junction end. The DNA of the CDR3 is TGTGCCAGCAGCCTAGATACTGGAACCTACCAGCAGTACTTC. Translating gives CASSLDTGTYQQYF. The chain joins TRBV11-3 to TRBJ2-7, with no clear D. This CDR3 spans 14 amino acids. Germline V lookup: CDR1 SGHNT, CDR2 YENEEA.

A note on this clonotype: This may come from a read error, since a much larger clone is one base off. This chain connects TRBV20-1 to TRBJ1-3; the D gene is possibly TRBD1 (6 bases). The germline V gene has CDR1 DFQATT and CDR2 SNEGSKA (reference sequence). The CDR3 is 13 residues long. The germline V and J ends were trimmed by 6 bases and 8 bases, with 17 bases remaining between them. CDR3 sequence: CSAKWGAGDTIYF. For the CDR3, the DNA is TGCAGTGCGAAATGGGGGGCGGGGGACACCATATATTTT.

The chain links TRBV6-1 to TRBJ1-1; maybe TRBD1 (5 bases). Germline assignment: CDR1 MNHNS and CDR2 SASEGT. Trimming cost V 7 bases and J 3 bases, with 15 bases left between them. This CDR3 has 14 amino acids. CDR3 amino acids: CASNEALGDTEAFF. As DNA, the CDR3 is TGTGCCAGCAATGAGGCCCTGGGGGACACTGAAGCTTTCTTT.

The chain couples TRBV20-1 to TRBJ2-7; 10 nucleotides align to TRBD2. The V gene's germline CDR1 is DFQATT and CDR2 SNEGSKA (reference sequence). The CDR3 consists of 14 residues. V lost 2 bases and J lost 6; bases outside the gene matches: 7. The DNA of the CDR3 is TGCAGTGCTAGACATCTAGCGGGAGACGTCGAGCAGTACTTC. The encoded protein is CSARHLAGDVEQYF.

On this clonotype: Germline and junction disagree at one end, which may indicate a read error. This CDR3 is CGSSYYMSTGELFF. The CDR3 nucleotides are TGTGGCAGCAGTTATTACATGAGCACCGGGGAGCTGTTTTTT. This sequence joins TRBV6-1 and TRBJ2-2; D ambiguous. Germline V gene lookup returns CDR1 MNHNS and CDR2 SASEGT. The CDR3 runs to 14 residues.

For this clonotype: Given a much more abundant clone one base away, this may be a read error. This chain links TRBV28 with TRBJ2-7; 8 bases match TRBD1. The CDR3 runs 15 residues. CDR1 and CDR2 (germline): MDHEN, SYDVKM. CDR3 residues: CASSFRDRWTYKQYF. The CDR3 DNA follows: TGTGCCAGCAGTTTCCGGGACAGGTGGACCTACAAGCAGTACTTC.

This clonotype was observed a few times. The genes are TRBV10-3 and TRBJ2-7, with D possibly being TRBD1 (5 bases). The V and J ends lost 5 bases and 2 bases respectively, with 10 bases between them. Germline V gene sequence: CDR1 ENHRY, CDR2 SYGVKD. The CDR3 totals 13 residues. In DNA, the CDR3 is TGTGCCATCAGTTGGGGCAGTACCTACGAGCAGTACTTC. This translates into CAISWGSTYEQYF.

The CDR3 reads CTGVGFTGVGYTF. CDR3 coding DNA: TGTACCGGCGTGGGATTTACAGGGGTCGGCTACACCTTC. The chain combines TRBV30 with TRBJ1-2, with 7 bases fitting TRBD1. Germline-derived CDR1 and CDR2 are GTSNPN and SVGIG (reference sequence). CDR3 length: 13 residues.

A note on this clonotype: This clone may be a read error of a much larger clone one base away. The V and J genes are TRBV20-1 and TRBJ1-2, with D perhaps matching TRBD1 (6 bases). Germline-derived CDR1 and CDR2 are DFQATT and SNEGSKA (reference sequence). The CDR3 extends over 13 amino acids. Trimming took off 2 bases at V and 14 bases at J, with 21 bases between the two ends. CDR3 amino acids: CSARTQGTSPLTF. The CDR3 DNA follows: TGCAGTGCTAGAACCCAGGGGACCTCCCCTTTAACCTTC.

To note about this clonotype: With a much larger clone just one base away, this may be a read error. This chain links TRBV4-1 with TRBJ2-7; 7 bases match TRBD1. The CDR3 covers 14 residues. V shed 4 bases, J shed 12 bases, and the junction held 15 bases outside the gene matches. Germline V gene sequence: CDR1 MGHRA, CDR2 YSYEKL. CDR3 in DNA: TGCGCCAGCAGCCTCTGGACAGGATCCACCGAGATGTACTTC. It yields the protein CASSLWTGSTEMYF.

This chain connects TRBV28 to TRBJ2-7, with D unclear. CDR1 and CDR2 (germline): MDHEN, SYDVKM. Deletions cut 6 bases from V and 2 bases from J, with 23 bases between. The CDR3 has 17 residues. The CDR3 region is CASRGLRYSLSTYEQYF. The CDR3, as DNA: TGTGCCAGCAGGGGCCTTCGATACTCCCTATCTACCTACGAGCAGTACTTC.

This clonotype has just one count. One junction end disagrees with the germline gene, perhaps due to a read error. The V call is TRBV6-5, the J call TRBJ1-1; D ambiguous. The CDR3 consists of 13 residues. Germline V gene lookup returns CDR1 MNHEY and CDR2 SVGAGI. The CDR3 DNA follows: TGCGCCAGCACTAATCCGGTGAACACTGAAGATTTCTTT. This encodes CASTNPVNTEDFF.

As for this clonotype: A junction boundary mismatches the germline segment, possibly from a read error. This CDR3 is CSVTRTTNTAELLF. The CDR3 region has the DNA TGCAGCGTTACAAGGACAACGAACACCGCGGAGCTGCTTTTT. This sequence joins TRBV29-1 and TRBJ2-2; tentative D call: TRBD1 (5 bases). The CDR3 sequence is 14 residues long. Germline lookup yields CDR1 SQVTM and CDR2 ANQGSEA.

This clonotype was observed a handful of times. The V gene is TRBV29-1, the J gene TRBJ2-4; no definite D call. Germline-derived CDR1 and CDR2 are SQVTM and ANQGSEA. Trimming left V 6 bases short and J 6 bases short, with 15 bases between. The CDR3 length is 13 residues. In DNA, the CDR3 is TGCAGCGTCCACTCGGATGGGCCAAACATTCAGTACTTC. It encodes CSVHSDGPNIQYF.

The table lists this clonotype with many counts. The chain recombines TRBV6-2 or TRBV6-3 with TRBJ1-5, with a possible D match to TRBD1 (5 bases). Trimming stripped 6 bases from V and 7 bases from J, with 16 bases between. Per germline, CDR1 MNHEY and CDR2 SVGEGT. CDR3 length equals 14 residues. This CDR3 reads CASRGGGKEQPQHF. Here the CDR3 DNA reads TGTGCCAGCAGGGGTGGGGGAAAGGAGCAGCCCCAGCATTTT.

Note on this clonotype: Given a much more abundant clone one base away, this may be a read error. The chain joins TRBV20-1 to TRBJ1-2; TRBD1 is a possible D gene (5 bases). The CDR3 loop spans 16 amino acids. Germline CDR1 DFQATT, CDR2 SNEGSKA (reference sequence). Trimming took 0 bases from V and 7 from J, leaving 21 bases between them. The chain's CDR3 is CSARDARAGYRGGYTF. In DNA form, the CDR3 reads TGCAGTGCTAGAGATGCGCGGGCAGGGTATAGGGGTGGCTACACCTTC.

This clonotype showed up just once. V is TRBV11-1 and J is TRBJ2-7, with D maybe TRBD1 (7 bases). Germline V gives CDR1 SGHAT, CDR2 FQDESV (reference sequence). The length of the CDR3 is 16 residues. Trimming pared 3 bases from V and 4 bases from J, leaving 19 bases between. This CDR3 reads CASSLAGQWGPYEQYF. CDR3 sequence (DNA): TGTGCCAGCAGCTTGGCGGGACAGTGGGGACCATACGAGCAGTACTTC.

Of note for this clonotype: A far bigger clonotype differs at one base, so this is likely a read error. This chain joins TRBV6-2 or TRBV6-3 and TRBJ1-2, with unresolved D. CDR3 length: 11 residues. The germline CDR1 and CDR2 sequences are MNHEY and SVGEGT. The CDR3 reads CASSDDYVYTF. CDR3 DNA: TGTGCCAGCAGTGATGACTATGTCTACACCTTC.

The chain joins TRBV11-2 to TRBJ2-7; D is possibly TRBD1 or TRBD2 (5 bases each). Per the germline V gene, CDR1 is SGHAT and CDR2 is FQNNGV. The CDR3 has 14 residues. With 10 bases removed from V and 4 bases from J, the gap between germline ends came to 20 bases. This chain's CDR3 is CANSRDRGGYEQYV. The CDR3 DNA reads TGTGCCAACAGTCGGGACCGCGGAGGATACGAGCAGTACGTC.

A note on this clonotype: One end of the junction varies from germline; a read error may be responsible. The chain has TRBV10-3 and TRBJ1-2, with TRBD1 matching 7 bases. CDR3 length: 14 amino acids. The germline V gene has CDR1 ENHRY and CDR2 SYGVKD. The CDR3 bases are TGTGCCATAGCGACAGGGACCAATAACTATGGCTACACTTTC. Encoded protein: CAIATGTNNYGYTF.

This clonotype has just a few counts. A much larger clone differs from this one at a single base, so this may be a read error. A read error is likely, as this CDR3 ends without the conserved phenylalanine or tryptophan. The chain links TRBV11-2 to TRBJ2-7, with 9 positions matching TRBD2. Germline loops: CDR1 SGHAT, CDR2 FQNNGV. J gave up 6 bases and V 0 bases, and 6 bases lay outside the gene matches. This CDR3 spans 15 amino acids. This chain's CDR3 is CASSLDPSGRTEQYL. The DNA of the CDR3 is TGTGCCAGCAGCTTAGATCCGAGCGGGAGGACCGAGCAGTACTTA.